One sample yielded the 18 T cell receptor beta chains listed below, sequenced in a study of cytomegalovirus exposure and HLA in healthy donors. In the PCR, 60 Vbeta and 13 Jbeta primers were used. Only in-frame clones appear in the TCRdb table, and some are missing; sequencing was by immunoSEQ multiplex PCR. The sample records about 120,000 clones, less than 85% being singletons. Sequencing input: PBMCs. The receptors shown here come from a man in his fifties or sixties in good health and CMV-seropositive.

The V call is TRBV7-2, the J call TRBJ1-4, with 8 bases fitting TRBD1. Germline lookup yields CDR1 SGHTA and CDR2 FQGNSA. The CDR3 runs to 16 residues. After removal of 6 bases from V and 2 bases from J, the junction contained 8 bases not matched to a gene. The CDR3 loop is CASSHGQGITNEKLFF. In DNA, the CDR3 is TGTGCCAGCAGTCACGGACAGGGCATTACTAATGAAAAACTGTTTTTT.

The rearrangement joins TRBV7-9 to TRBJ1-3, with 7 bases lining up with TRBD1. This CDR3 is built from 15 residues. After removal of 2 bases from V and 2 bases from J, the junction contained 3 bases not matched to a gene. Germline V gene data show CDR1 as SEHNR and CDR2 as FQNEAQ (reference sequence). CDR3 coding DNA: TGTGCCAGCAGCTTACAGGGGGTAGCTGGAAACACCATATATTTT. Amino acid sequence: CASSLQGVAGNTIYF.

The chain employs TRBV6-5 and TRBJ2-1; the match to TRBD2 covers 7 bases. The V segment lost 0 bases and the J segment 0 bases; nucleotides outside the gene matches: 2. The CDR3 sequence is 16 residues long. In germline, CDR1 is MNHEY, CDR2 SVGAGI. CDR3 region: CASSYSGGSSYNEQFF. The CDR3, as DNA: TGTGCCAGCAGTTACTCGGGGGGGAGCTCCTACAATGAGCAGTTCTTC.

The chain couples TRBV19 to TRBJ2-6; no firm D call. Trimming left V 8 bases short and J 0 bases short, with 8 bases between. The germline V gene encodes CDR1 LNHDA and CDR2 SQIVND (reference sequence). The CDR3 is 14 amino acids. The CDR3 sequence is CASRYSSGANVLTF. In nucleotides, the CDR3 is TGTGCCAGTCGTTACAGCTCTGGGGCCAACGTCCTGACTTTC.

V is TRBV6-6 and J is TRBJ2-7, with 8 bases aligning to TRBD1. This CDR3 has 14 residues. Per germline, CDR1 MNHNY and CDR2 SVGAGI (reference sequence). The J segment lost 5 bases and the V segment lost 2 bases, leaving 5 bases of the junction unmatched. The CDR3 loop is CASSYPDRGDEQYF. The CDR3 bases are TGTGCCAGCAGTTACCCAGACAGGGGAGACGAGCAGTACTTC.

This clone was picked up one time. V gene TRBV9 combines with J gene TRBJ2-3; D is uncertain. Per germline, CDR1 SGDLS and CDR2 YYNGEE. The CDR3 sequence is 15 residues long. Between the trimmed V and J ends, which lost 0 bases and 0 bases, there was a span of 8 bases. DNA of the CDR3: TGTGCCAGCAGCGTAGAAACGGGTAGCACAGATACGCAGTATTTT. This encodes CASSVETGSTDTQYF.

The chain carries TRBV2 and TRBJ2-3; perhaps TRBD2 as D (5 bases). The germline V gene has CDR1 SNHLY and CDR2 FYNNEI. The CDR3 is 16 amino acids. Trimming removed 6 bases from V and 5 bases from J, with 21 bases in between. CDR3 bases: TGTGCCAGCAGGGTAGGACTCAACTTATCCGGAGATACGCAGTATTTT. This translates into CASRVGLNLSGDTQYF. The full variable domain, rest sourced from reference TRBV2 and TRBJ2-3, is EPEVTQTPSHQVTQMGQEVILRCVPISNHLYFYWYRQILGQKVEFLVSFYNNEISEKSEIFDDQFSVERPDGSNFTLKIRSTKLEDSAMYFCASRVGLNLSGDTQYFGPGTRLTVL.

The CDR3 DNA reads as TGTGCCAGTAGTAAAGGACAGGGGGGTGCCTACGAGCAGTACTTC. This codes for CASSKGQGGAYEQYF. The genes are TRBV19 and TRBJ2-7; 10 bases are a match to TRBD1. J gave up 2 bases and V 4 bases, and 5 bases lay outside the gene matches. CDR3 length equals 15 residues. From germline, CDR1 is LNHDA and CDR2 SQIVND (reference sequence). Together with reference TRBV19 and TRBJ2-7, the CDR3 gives the full variable domain: DGGITQSPKYLFRKEGQNVTLSCEQNLNHDAMYWYRQDPGQGLRLIYYSQIVNDFQKGDIAEGYSVSREKKESFPLTVTSAQKNPTAFYLCASSKGQGGAYEQYFGPGTRLTVT.

The chain has TRBV18 and TRBJ2-7; TRBD1 is a possible D gene (6 bases). Trimming stripped 6 bases from V and 2 bases from J, with 17 bases between. CDR1 and CDR2 from the germline V gene are KGHSH and LQKENI. CDR3 length equals 15 residues. CDR3: CASSAGAGVTYEQYF. For the CDR3, the DNA is TGTGCCAGCTCTGCCGGGGCAGGGGTAACCTACGAGCAGTACTTC.

CDR3 sequence: CASSPRDLSSYEQYF. CDR3 DNA sequence: TGTGCCAGCAGCCCGCGGGACTTGAGCTCCTACGAGCAGTACTTC. The chain joins TRBV9 to TRBJ2-7; D is possibly TRBD2 (6 bases). Between the trimmed V and J ends, which lost 4 bases and 0 bases, there was a span of 14 bases. Germline-derived CDR1 and CDR2 are SGDLS and YYNGEE. The CDR3 has 15 amino acids. Full variable domain (outside the CDR3, taken from reference TRBV9 and TRBJ2-7): DSGVTQTPKHLITATGQRVTLRCSPRSGDLSVYWYQQSLDQGLQFLIQYYNGEERAKGNILERFSAQQFPDLHSELNLSSLELGDSALYFCASSPRDLSSYEQYFGPGTRLTVT.

This clone has just a few counts. V and J are TRBV5-4 and TRBJ2-7, with 7 nucleotides matching TRBD2. Per the germline V gene, CDR1 is SGHNT and CDR2 is YYREEE (reference sequence). The CDR3 has 15 amino acids. The trim removed 0 bases at V and 3 bases at J, leaving 6 bases unmatched. CDR3 loop: CASSLELANSYEQYF. In DNA, the CDR3 is TGTGCCAGCAGCTTGGAACTAGCGAATAGCTACGAGCAGTACTTC.

The chain employs TRBV5-8 and TRBJ1-5; D possibly corresponds to TRBD1 (6 bases). Trimming took 5 bases from V and 3 from J, leaving 12 bases between them. This CDR3 is 14 amino acids long. Germline-derived CDR1 and CDR2 are SGHTS and YDEGEE. The CDR3: CASRRQGYNQPQHF. For the CDR3, the DNA is TGTGCCAGCAGGCGCCAGGGGTACAATCAGCCCCAGCATTTT.

This rearrangement joins TRBV27 to TRBJ2-3; 7 bases are a match to TRBD2. V shed 4 bases and J 2 bases; nucleotides not matched to a gene: 3. The CDR3 covers 14 residues. Germline-derived CDR1 and CDR2 are MNHEY and SMNVEV (reference sequence). The CDR3 nucleotides read TGTGCCAGCAGTTATAGCGGGTACACAGATACGCAGTATTTT. It specifies CASSYSGYTDTQYF.

This clone was seen only a few times. This sequence joins TRBV2 and TRBJ2-1; the match to TRBD1 covers 11 bases. Germline lookup yields CDR1 SNHLY and CDR2 FYNNEI. The CDR3 has 13 residues. Unmatched junction bases numbered 4, after V lost 8 bases and J lost 7 bases. The CDR3 DNA sequence: TGTGCCAGCTGCCGGGACAGGGGGAATGAGCAGTTCTTC. It codes for CASCRDRGNEQFF.

The chain recombines TRBV6-4 with TRBJ2-1, with 9 bases lining up with TRBD2. The CDR3 extends over 14 amino acids. Germline-derived CDR1 and CDR2 are MRHNA and SNTAGT. Losses at the gene ends were 2 bases for V and 6 bases for J; bases not matched to a gene: 2. The CDR3 reads CASSDEAGGNEQFF. Here the CDR3 DNA reads TGTGCCAGCAGTGACGAAGCGGGAGGCAATGAGCAGTTCTTC.

This rearrangement joins TRBV7-9 to TRBJ1-1; TRBD1 matches 11 bases. The length of the CDR3 is 16 residues. Unmatched junction bases numbered 6, after V lost 5 bases and J lost 1 base. Germline CDR1 SEHNR, CDR2 FQNEAQ (reference sequence). In DNA form, the CDR3 reads TGTGCCAGCAGCCCATCCGGGACAGGGGGGAACACTGAAGCTTTCTTT. It codes for CASSPSGTGGNTEAFF.

This chain joins TRBV9 and TRBJ2-1; D is ambiguous. Trimming pared 4 bases from V and 7 bases from J, leaving 18 bases between. Germline CDR1 is SGDLS and CDR2 is YYNGEE. The CDR3 totals 15 residues. The CDR3 reads CASSPDVPIGNEQFF. CDR3 coding DNA: TGTGCCAGCAGCCCCGACGTGCCCATCGGGAATGAGCAGTTCTTC. The variable domain in full, with the rest retrieved from reference TRBV9 and TRBJ2-1, is DSGVTQTPKHLITATGQRVTLRCSPRSGDLSVYWYQQSLDQGLQFLIQYYNGEERAKGNILERFSAQQFPDLHSELNLSSLELGDSALYFCASSPDVPIGNEQFFGPGTRLTVL.

The chain recombines TRBV9 with TRBJ2-3; TRBD2 aligns across 13 bases. Germline lookup yields CDR1 SGDLS and CDR2 YYNGEE. CDR3 length equals 16 residues. Trimming cost V 4 bases and J 6 bases; bases outside gene matches: 8. The CDR3 DNA follows: TGTGCCAGCAGCCCAGGACTAGCGGGAGTCCGGGATACGCAGTATTTT. Encoded protein: CASSPGLAGVRDTQYF.